This T cell receptor beta chain was recovered during a study of blood T cell repertoires in COVID-19. The ends were cut back, 0 bases at V and 4 bases at J, with 9 bases in the middle. This CDR3 has 14 residues. The germline gives CDR1 LGHNA, CDR2 YSLEER. Original methodology: Reference gene primer amplification gave nucleated cell count estimates. The table came from immunoSEQ multiplex PCR; TCRdb's copy has only in-frame clones and leaves some out. D and trimming come from the DNA, and the V and J calls and clone size come from that table. The data contain 70,000 or so clones, over 80% of them singletons.

Sequencing input: peripheral blood. This chain connects TRBV4-3 to TRBJ1-2; D gene ambiguous. This sequence was found in a man older than 75 with active or convalescent COVID-19. CDR3 coding DNA: TGCGCCAGCAGCCAAGATCGGGGTTCCTATGGCTACACCTTC. It yields the protein CASSQDRGSYGYTF.